The 25 T cell receptor beta chains given below trace back to one sample, sequenced in a study of T cell repertoires in cytomegalovirus infection. TCRdb independently ran MiXCR on the reads; one entry per CDR3 protein. Of around 120,000 distinct CDR3 sequences in the sample, approximately 9.2% were seen once. Sequenced sample: PBMCs. The receptors derive from a human donor in good health (CMV status not recorded). Some clones in this sample may be carry-over from other donors' samples.

This clonotype has at least ten counts. The chain carries TRBV29-1 and TRBJ1-1, with 7 bases matching TRBD1. Per germline, CDR1 SQVTM and CDR2 ANQGSEA. This CDR3 is 15 amino acids long. Trimming took 4 bases from V and 0 from J; bases not matched to a gene: 8. CDR3 bases: TGCAGCGTTGTAAAGACAGGGTCGATGAACACTGAAGCTTTCTTT. Translation gives CSVVKTGSMNTEAFF. Drawing the rest from reference TRBV29-1 and TRBJ1-1, the complete variable domain is SAVISQKPSRDICQRGTSLTIQCQVDSQVTMMFWYRQQPGQSLTLIATANQGSEATYESGFVIDKFPISRPNLTFSTLTVSNMSPEDSSIYLCSVVKTGSMNTEAFFGQGTRLTVV.

The table lists this clonotype with many counts. The chain combines TRBV11-3 with TRBJ1-3; TRBD1 is a possible D gene (6 bases). This CDR3 spans 14 amino acids. Per the germline V gene, CDR1 is SGHNT and CDR2 is YENEEA. The ends were cut back, 3 bases at V and 2 bases at J, with 8 bases in the middle. Written as DNA, the CDR3 is TGTGCCAGCAGCTTGAAGGGGGCTGGAAACACCATATATTTT. Its translation: CASSLKGAGNTIYF.

There are a few counts of this clonotype. The gene calls are TRBV28 and TRBJ2-7, with 8 bases that match TRBD2. The CDR3 is 13 amino acids. The ends lost 5 bases at V and 3 bases at J; junction bases unmatched: 3. Germline V gene lookup returns CDR1 MDHEN and CDR2 SYDVKM. The CDR3 bases are TGTGCCAGCAGTGACGGGAGGGTCTACGAGCAGTACTTC. Its protein product is CASSDGRVYEQYF.

This clonotype appeared many times. This chain connects TRBV7-2 to TRBJ1-1, with 9 bases that match TRBD1. Germline V CDR1 and CDR2: SGHTA, FQGNSA. The CDR3 totals 16 residues. V trimming: 3 bases; J trimming: 4 bases; junction bases outside the gene matches: 9. CDR3 amino acids: CASSFGTGILGTEAFF. CDR3 bases: TGTGCCAGCAGCTTTGGGACAGGGATCCTAGGCACTGAAGCTTTCTTT.

This clonotype turned up a few times. V is TRBV29-1 and J is TRBJ2-3; D remains unclear. Germline CDR1 and CDR2: SQVTM and ANQGSEA. V dropped 0 bases and J dropped 3 bases, with 4 bases sitting between them. This CDR3 comprises 12 residues. CDR3 residues: CSVEDGTDTQYF. The CDR3 DNA sequence: TGCAGCGTTGAAGATGGGACAGATACGCAGTATTTT.

This clonotype has ten or more counts. The chain uses TRBV12-3 or TRBV12-4 and TRBJ1-3; D gene unclear. The CDR3 consists of 14 residues. The V gene lost 6 bases and the J gene lost 0 bases, with 9 bases spanning the gap. The CDR3 bases are TGTGCCAGCAGGCGGCCCAACTCTGGAAACACCATATATTTT. Protein: CASRRPNSGNTIYF.

Many counts were recorded for this clonotype. The rearrangement links TRBV28 to TRBJ1-3, with 11 bases aligning to TRBD1. Per the germline V gene, CDR1 is MDHEN and CDR2 is SYDVKM. The V and J ends lost 4 bases and 0 bases, in that order; junction bases with no gene match: 2. The CDR3 is made up of 16 amino acids. CDR3 in DNA: TGTGCCAGCAGTTCCGGGACAGGGGGCTCTGGAAACACCATATATTTT. It is translated as CASSSGTGGSGNTIYF.

Many counts were recorded for this clonotype. The chain carries TRBV28 and TRBJ1-2, with TRBD1 matching 7 bases. Trimming cost V 3 bases and J 3 bases; bases outside gene matches: 4. Germline V gene data show CDR1 as MDHEN and CDR2 as SYDVKM. The CDR3 is made up of 14 amino acids. The CDR3 reads CASSLIGGDYGYTF. In DNA, the CDR3 is TGTGCCAGCAGTTTGATAGGGGGCGACTATGGCTACACCTTC.

This clonotype was detected a few times. J is TRBJ2-5 and V is TRBV18; D possibly corresponds to TRBD1 (5 bases). Germline loops: CDR1 KGHSH, CDR2 LQKENI. V lost 2 bases and J 2 bases, leaving 6 bases between the germline ends. The CDR3 runs 13 residues. The CDR3 loop is CASSPDRQETQYF. The CDR3, as DNA: TGTGCCAGCTCACCAGACAGACAAGAGACCCAGTACTTC.

The rearrangement joins TRBV2 to TRBJ2-7; weak D call: TRBD1 (5 bases). V was cut by 2 bases and J by 3 bases, with 14 bases left in between. This CDR3 is 15 amino acids long. Germline CDR1 is SNHLY and CDR2 is FYNNEI. The CDR3 protein is CASSERIGAIYEQYF. The CDR3 DNA follows: TGTGCCAGCAGTGAACGTATAGGGGCCATCTACGAGCAGTACTTC.

There are many counts of this clonotype. The genes are TRBV5-1 and TRBJ2-1, with D perhaps matching TRBD2 (6 bases). The CDR3 has 17 amino acids. Deletions cut 0 bases from V and 0 bases from J, with 13 bases between. Germline-derived CDR1 and CDR2 are SGHRS and YFSETQ. The CDR3 protein is CASSLEGGASSYNEQFF. As DNA, the CDR3 is TGCGCCAGCAGCTTGGAAGGCGGGGCCTCCTCCTACAATGAGCAGTTCTTC. Full variable domain (outside the CDR3, taken from reference TRBV5-1 and TRBJ2-1): KAGVTQTPRYLIKTRGQQVTLSCSPISGHRSVSWYQQTPGQGLQFLFEYFSETQRNKGNFPGRFSGRQFSNSRSEMNVSTLELGDSALYLCASSLEGGASSYNEQFFGPGTRLTVL.

This clonotype was found many times. This rearrangement joins TRBV7-8 to TRBJ1-1, with 8 bases fitting TRBD1. V lost 5 bases to trimming and J lost 3 bases; unmatched junction nucleotides: 5. Germline CDR1 and CDR2: SGHVS and FQNEAQ. CDR3 length equals 14 residues. The CDR3 sequence is CASSDRQGHTEAFF. The CDR3 nucleotides read TGTGCCAGCAGCGACCGACAGGGGCACACTGAAGCTTTCTTT.

This clonotype occurred many times. The V and J genes are TRBV7-2 and TRBJ2-1; 9 bases are a match to TRBD2. Germline assignment: CDR1 SGHTA and CDR2 FQGNSA. The V and J ends lost 1 base and 5 bases, in that order; junction bases with no gene match: 6. The CDR3 length is 16 residues. CDR3 bases: TGTGCCAGCAGCTTAGGACCCCTAGCGGGACACAATGAGCAGTTCTTC. It is translated as CASSLGPLAGHNEQFF.

This clonotype came up many times. The V call is TRBV6-2 or TRBV6-3, the J call TRBJ2-7, with a possible D match to TRBD1 (5 bases). Germline values: CDR1 MNHEY, CDR2 SVGEGT. The CDR3 sequence is 15 residues long. The V gene lost 4 bases and the J gene lost 3 bases, with 16 bases spanning the gap. For the CDR3, the DNA is TGTGCCAGCAGTTCCTTTGAACAGGCGTTCTACGAGCAGTACTTC. Translating it yields CASSSFEQAFYEQYF.

This clonotype was recorded a few times. The chain employs TRBV3-1 and TRBJ1-6, with a weak D call TRBD1 (5 bases). The CDR3 contains 15 residues. Germline CDR1 is LGHDT and CDR2 is YNNKEL (reference sequence). The ends were cut back, 4 bases at V and 6 bases at J, with 13 bases in the middle. The DNA of the CDR3 is TGTGCCAGCAGCCCCCGGACGGGACTTAATTCACCCCTCCACTTT. Protein: CASSPRTGLNSPLHF. Looking up the rest from reference TRBV3-1 and TRBJ1-6 gives the full variable domain: DTAVSQTPKYLVTQMGNDKSIKCEQNLGHDTMYWYKQDSKKFLKIMFSYNNKELIINETVPNRFSPKSPDKAHLNLHINSLELGDSAVYFCASSPRTGLNSPLHFGNGTRLTVT.

This clonotype has a count of ten or more. The rearrangement links TRBV29-1 to TRBJ2-3; TRBD2 matches at 14 bases. The junction had 7 bases not matched to a gene; V was cut back by 6 bases and J by 5 bases. The CDR3 is 15 residues long. Germline assignment: CDR1 SQVTM and CDR2 ANQGSEA. CDR3 nucleotides: TGCAGCGTGGAGACTAGCGGGGGGGCCGGAGATACGCAGTATTTT. This encodes CSVETSGGAGDTQYF.

In this sample, this clonotype turned up many times. The V gene is TRBV20-1, the J gene TRBJ2-7; D is perhaps TRBD1 (5 bases). Per the germline V gene, CDR1 is DFQATT and CDR2 is SNEGSKA (reference sequence). The CDR3 runs to 15 residues. V lost 6 bases and J 1 base, leaving 19 bases between the germline ends. The CDR3 DNA reads TGCAGTGCCCTAAGACAGAAAACTTCATCCTACGAGCAGTACTTC. Encoded protein: CSALRQKTSSYEQYF.

This clonotype came up many times. In nucleotides, the CDR3 is TGTGCCAGCAGTCCAGGAACAGGGGGCTGGGCAGAAGCTTTCTTT. This gives the protein CASSPGTGGWAEAFF. This chain uses TRBV12-3 or TRBV12-4 with TRBJ1-1, with TRBD1 identical over 9 bases. The V and J ends lost 5 bases and 8 bases, in that order; junction bases with no gene match: 12. The CDR3 spans 15 residues.

The sample holds many counts of this clonotype. The gene calls are TRBV6-5 and TRBJ1-1; 7 nucleotides align to TRBD1. CDR1 is MNHEY and CDR2 is SVGAGI in the germline V gene. With V trimmed by 5 bases and J by 5 bases, 5 bases remained unmatched. This CDR3 is built from 13 residues. The CDR3 protein is CASSDRVGTEAFF. The CDR3, as DNA: TGTGCCAGCAGTGACAGGGTTGGGACTGAAGCTTTCTTT.

The rearrangement uses TRBV28 and TRBJ2-7, with a tentative D call TRBD1 (5 bases). V was cut by 9 bases and J by 0 bases, with 12 bases left in between. CDR1 is MDHEN, CDR2 SYDVKM, per germline. This CDR3 has 13 amino acids. Written as DNA, the CDR3 is TGTGCCAGTGAGCAGGGTGCCTCCTACGAGCAGTACTTC. Its translation is CASEQGASYEQYF.

Many counts were recorded for this clonotype. The rearrangement uses TRBV7-9 and TRBJ1-1, with no clear D. The CDR3 totals 12 residues. Germline V CDR1 and CDR2: SEHNR, FQNEAQ (reference sequence). The V and J ends lost 6 bases and 2 bases respectively, with 7 bases between them. This CDR3 reads CASSSRNTEAFF. CDR3 nucleotides: TGTGCCAGCAGTTCCCGCAACACTGAAGCTTTCTTT. Full variable domain (rest looked up from reference TRBV7-9 and TRBJ1-1): DTGVSQNPRHKITKRGQNVTFRCDPISEHNRLYWYRQTLGQGPEFLTYFQNEAQLEKSRLLSDRFSAERPKGSFSTLEIQRTEQGDSAMYLCASSSRNTEAFFGQGTRLTVV.

At least ten counts were recorded for this clonotype. The V and J genes are TRBV5-4 and TRBJ1-6; possibly TRBD1 for D (6 bases). The germline V gene has CDR1 SGHNT and CDR2 YYREEE (reference sequence). Trimming took 4 bases from V and 4 from J, leaving 12 bases between them. This CDR3 contains 15 residues. Here the CDR3 DNA reads TGTGCCAGCAGCCCCGCCACAGGGTATAATTCACCCCTCCACTTT. Residues: CASSPATGYNSPLHF.

This clonotype was counted ten times or more. CDR3 coding DNA: TGTGCCAGCAGTTTCAGGGGAACTAACACTGAAGCTTTCTTT. This encodes CASSFRGTNTEAFF. The rearrangement joins TRBV28 to TRBJ1-1, with D possibly matching TRBD1 (6 bases). The CDR3 has 14 residues. V lost 3 bases and J 2 bases, leaving 10 bases between the germline ends. CDR1 MDHEN and CDR2 SYDVKM come from the germline V gene.

Ten or more counts support this clonotype. The chain combines TRBV6-6 with TRBJ1-2; maybe TRBD1 (6 bases). This CDR3 contains 14 residues. V was shortened by 3 bases and J by 7 bases, with 15 bases between the two germline ends. CDR1 MNHNY and CDR2 SVGAGI come from the germline V gene (reference sequence). The CDR3 DNA follows: TGTGCCAGCAGTTATCGGACCAAACAGGGTGGCTACACCTTC. Protein: CASSYRTKQGGYTF.

V gene TRBV29-1 combines with J gene TRBJ2-5; 11 bases are a match to TRBD2. This CDR3 has 15 residues. With 1 base clipped from V and 1 base from J, the junction kept 2 bases outside the gene matches. Per the germline V gene, CDR1 is SQVTM and CDR2 is ANQGSEA. The CDR3 spells CSVEASGGSQETQYF. In nucleotides, the CDR3 is TGCAGCGTTGAAGCTAGCGGGGGGTCCCAAGAGACCCAGTACTTC.